The 15 T cell receptor beta chains reported below all come from one sample, sequenced in a study of blood T cell repertoires in COVID-19. The repertoire was sequenced with immunoSEQ multiplex PCR; TCRdb's copy has only in-frame clones and lacks some. The table lists approximately 230,000 clones, around 89% of them singletons. Sequences were obtained from peripheral blood. The receptors originated from a woman aged 25 to 45 with COVID-19, enrolled during active disease.

The rearrangement joins TRBV11-2 to TRBJ2-3; perhaps TRBD2 as D (6 bases). Trimming removed 1 base from V and 1 base from J, with 9 bases in between. There are 15 residues in the CDR3. Germline CDR1 reads SGHAT; CDR2 reads FQNNGV. The CDR3 coding sequence is TGTGCCAGCAGCTTAGTTCCGGGGGGCACAGATACGCAGTATTTT. It specifies CASSLVPGGTDTQYF.

This clone was seen once. The V call is TRBV5-6, the J call TRBJ1-1; 7 bases are shared with TRBD1. V lost 1 base to trimming and J lost 0 bases; unmatched junction nucleotides: 6. Germline V gene sequence: CDR1 SGHDT, CDR2 YYEEEE. The CDR3 spans 16 residues. The CDR3 loop reads CASSLLGQRMNTEAFF. The CDR3 nucleotides are TGTGCCAGCAGCTTGCTGGGACAGAGAATGAACACTGAAGCTTTCTTT.

The genes are TRBV6-2 or TRBV6-3 and TRBJ2-1; D uncertain. Germline CDR1 reads MNHEY; CDR2 reads SVGEGT. The CDR3 covers 14 residues. V was cut by 0 bases and J by 9 bases, with 12 bases left in between. CDR3 in DNA: TGTGCCAGCAGTTACTCGGAGATTGTTAGTGAGCAGTTCTTC. The encoded protein is CASSYSEIVSEQFF.

The chain has TRBV19 and TRBJ2-7; 8 positions agree with TRBD1. This CDR3 spans 16 amino acids. Trimming removed 5 bases from V and 0 bases from J; junction bases left unmatched: 9. Per the germline V gene, CDR1 is LNHDA and CDR2 is SQIVND (reference sequence). The CDR3 spells CASSVTGQESSYEQYV. The DNA for the CDR3 is TGTGCCAGTAGTGTTACGGGACAGGAAAGCTCCTACGAGCAGTACGTC.

The V gene is TRBV2, the J gene TRBJ2-2; D call uncertain. Trimming removed 8 bases from V and 4 bases from J, with 14 bases in between. CDR3 size: 14 residues. Germline V CDR1 and CDR2: SNHLY, FYNNEI. In DNA, the CDR3 is TGTGCCAGCCGTAATTGGAGAACCACCGGGGAGCTGTTTTTT. Its protein product is CASRNWRTTGELFF. The whole variable domain, filled in from reference TRBV2 and TRBJ2-2, reads EPEVTQTPSHQVTQMGQEVILRCVPISNHLYFYWYRQILGQKVEFLVSFYNNEISEKSEIFDDQFSVERPDGSNFTLKIRSTKLEDSAMYFCASRNWRTTGELFFGEGSRLTVL.

The V and J genes are TRBV7-9 and TRBJ2-7; D ambiguous. This CDR3 is built from 12 residues. The germline V gene encodes CDR1 SEHNR and CDR2 FQNEAQ (reference sequence). Trimming pared 4 bases from V and 0 bases from J, leaving 4 bases between. CDR3 loop: CASSSLSYEQYV. In nucleotides, the CDR3 is TGTGCCAGCAGCTCACTCTCCTACGAGCAGTACGTC.

The chain combines TRBV28 with TRBJ2-2, with 8 positions matching TRBD1. Germline assignment: CDR1 MDHEN and CDR2 SYDVKM. CDR3 length equals 17 residues. V dropped 3 bases and J dropped 0; count of bases not matched to a gene: 6. CDR3 sequence: CASSFATGGTNTGELFF. Here the CDR3 DNA reads TGTGCCAGCAGTTTTGCTACAGGGGGTACGAACACCGGGGAGCTGTTTTTT. Based on the CDR3 plus reference TRBV28 and TRBJ2-2, the full variable domain is DVKVTQSSRYLVKRTGEKVFLECVQDMDHENMFWYRQDPGLGLRLIYFSYDVKMKEKGDIPEGYSVSREKKERFSLILESASTNQTSMYLCASSFATGGTNTGELFFGEGSRLTVL.

This chain links TRBV9 with TRBJ2-1; a weak D match, TRBD2 (5 bases). The CDR3 covers 14 residues. Trimming took 4 bases from V and 3 from J, leaving 11 bases between them. Germline CDR1 reads SGDLS; CDR2 reads YYNGEE. The CDR3 region is CASSRGLDYNEQFF. CDR3 sequence (DNA): TGTGCCAGCAGCCGCGGACTGGACTACAATGAGCAGTTCTTC. Together with reference TRBV9 and TRBJ2-1, the CDR3 gives the full variable domain: DSGVTQTPKHLITATGQRVTLRCSPRSGDLSVYWYQQSLDQGLQFLIQYYNGEERAKGNILERFSAQQFPDLHSELNLSSLELGDSALYFCASSRGLDYNEQFFGPGTRLTVL.

CDR3 loop: CAWSVHGTMNTEAFF. CDR3 sequence (DNA): TGTGCCTGGAGTGTACATGGGACAATGAACACTGAAGCTTTCTTT. V and J are TRBV30 and TRBJ1-1; perhaps TRBD1 as D (6 bases). Looked up from germline, CDR1 is GTSNPN and CDR2 is SVGIG (reference sequence). This CDR3 comprises 15 residues. V lost 0 bases and J 0 bases, leaving 11 bases between the germline ends.

This clone occurred once. The chain employs TRBV2 and TRBJ2-7; D gene uncertain. Trimming removed 4 bases at V and 0 bases at J, with 10 bases between. The CDR3 consists of 14 residues. Germline CDR1 reads SNHLY; CDR2 reads FYNNEI. The CDR3 DNA follows: TGTGCCAGCAGTGTGGCGGAGAGCTCCTACGAGCAGTACTTC. Residues: CASSVAESSYEQYF.

The CDR3 protein is CAISATDALSTDTQYF. The CDR3, as DNA: TGTGCCATCAGTGCGACAGACGCGCTCAGCACAGATACGCAGTATTTT. This rearrangement joins TRBV10-3 to TRBJ2-3; D is perhaps TRBD1 (5 bases). V was clipped by 4 bases and J by 0 bases, with 14 bases between them. The CDR3 has 16 amino acids. CDR1 ENHRY and CDR2 SYGVKD come from the germline V gene.

The sample holds a few counts of this clone. V and J are TRBV5-4 and TRBJ2-2; the match to TRBD1 covers 7 bases. The CDR3 is made up of 16 amino acids. V lost 0 bases, J lost 6 bases, and 8 bases stayed unmatched. The V gene's germline CDR1 is SGHNT and CDR2 YYREEE (reference sequence). DNA for the CDR3: TGTGCCAGCAGCTTGGCACAGGGGCCCCGACCCGGGGAGCTGTTTTTT. Encoded protein: CASSLAQGPRPGELFF. The full variable domain, in which reference TRBV5-4 and TRBJ2-2 provide the parts outside the CDR3, is ETGVTQSPTHLIKTRGQQVTLRCSSQSGHNTVSWYQQALGQGPQFIFQYYREEENGRGNFPPRFSGLQFPNYSSELNVNALELDDSALYLCASSLAQGPRPGELFFGEGSRLTVL.

The rearrangement links TRBV4-3 to TRBJ2-3, with 7 bases that match TRBD2. J was trimmed by 4 bases and V by 0 bases; bases with no gene match: 4. The CDR3 has 15 amino acids. Germline V CDR1 and CDR2: LGHNA, YSLEER. In DNA, the CDR3 is TGCGCCAGCAGCCAAGACGCTAGCGGCCCAGATACGCAGTATTTT. It is translated as CASSQDASGPDTQYF.

A few counts support this clone. The V gene is TRBV29-1, the J gene TRBJ1-1; no clear D. The ends were cut back, 2 bases at V and 2 bases at J, with 9 bases in the middle. The CDR3 length is 13 residues. The germline V gene encodes CDR1 SQVTM and CDR2 ANQGSEA. This CDR3 is CSVERKLNTEAFF. The CDR3 DNA sequence: TGCAGCGTTGAAAGGAAACTAAACACTGAAGCTTTCTTT.

This clone was observed a single time. The CDR3 loop reads CASSFPPEYTIYF. CDR3 in DNA: TGTGCCAGCAGTTTCCCCCCGGAGTACACCATATATTTT. V and J are TRBV12-3 or TRBV12-4 and TRBJ1-3; unclear D gene. The V and J ends lost 3 bases and 8 bases respectively, with 11 bases between them. The CDR3 covers 13 residues.